Presented here are 8 T cell receptor beta chains from one specimen sequenced in a study of blood T cell repertoires in COVID-19. Only in-frame clones appear in the TCRdb table, and some are missing; sequencing was by immunoSEQ multiplex PCR. The data show about 210,000 clones, 85% seen once. Sequenced: peripheral blood. These receptors were taken from a man aged 50 to 59 with COVID-19, enrolled during active disease.

The chain links TRBV18 to TRBJ1-5; tentative D call: TRBD1 (6 bases). This CDR3 is built from 15 residues. Between the trimmed V and J ends, which lost 2 bases and 0 bases, there was a span of 8 bases. Germline CDR1 is KGHSH and CDR2 is LQKENI. This CDR3 is CASSPGQNSNQPQHF. CDR3 nucleotide sequence: TGTGCCAGCTCACCAGGACAGAATAGCAATCAGCCCCAGCATTTT.

This chain joins TRBV10-2 and TRBJ2-3, with 7 positions matching TRBD1. The CDR3 totals 13 residues. V lost 2 bases to trimming and J lost 9 bases; unmatched junction nucleotides: 5. The germline CDR1 and CDR2 sequences are WSHSY and SAAADI. CDR3 nucleotides: TGCGCCAGCAGTGAGGGCGACAGGGTAACGCAGTATTTT. Its protein product is CASSEGDRVTQYF.

This chain links TRBV5-5 with TRBJ1-2, with D possibly TRBD1 on 5 matching bases. The CDR3 runs to 16 residues. The V gene lost 6 bases and the J gene lost 5 bases, with 23 bases spanning the gap. Per the germline V gene, CDR1 is SGHKS and CDR2 is YYEKEE (reference sequence). Here the CDR3 reads CASTNPRGASRYGYTF. CDR3 bases: TGTGCCAGCACGAACCCACGTGGGGCCTCTAGGTATGGCTACACCTTC.

V gene TRBV7-2 combines with J gene TRBJ2-3, with 8 positions matching TRBD2. The CDR3 is 15 amino acids. Per germline, CDR1 SGHTA and CDR2 FQGNSA. J was trimmed by 0 bases and V by 8 bases; bases with no gene match: 7. The CDR3 reads CASGSSGISTDTQYF. The CDR3 nucleotides are TGTGCCAGCGGAAGTAGCGGGATCAGCACAGATACGCAGTATTTT.

As to this clone: The same CDR3 arises from other DNA sequences in this sample as well. The V gene is TRBV10-3, the J gene TRBJ1-6; possibly TRBD1 for D (6 bases). Trimming removed 3 bases from V and 0 bases from J, with 9 bases in between. This CDR3 is built from 16 residues. CDR1 and CDR2 (germline): ENHRY, SYGVKD. CDR3 nucleotide sequence: TGTGCCATCAGTGATCAGGGGAGCTCCTATAATTCACCCCTCCACTTT. Its protein product is CAISDQGSSYNSPLHF.

The rearrangement joins TRBV6-6 to TRBJ2-3; TRBD2 agrees at 14 bases. CDR1 is MNHNY, CDR2 SVGAGI, per germline (reference sequence). The length of the CDR3 is 14 residues. The V segment lost 8 bases and the J segment 6 bases; nucleotides outside the gene matches: 4. CDR3 sequence reads: CASRTSGGSDTQYF. CDR3 sequence (DNA): TGTGCCAGCCGGACTAGCGGGGGGTCGGATACGCAGTATTTT.

This chain joins TRBV19 and TRBJ2-7, with 10 bases aligning to TRBD1. The V gene end was trimmed by 6 bases and the J gene end by 6 bases; junction bases not matched to a gene: 17. This CDR3 region has 17 residues. Germline-derived CDR1 and CDR2 are LNHDA and SQIVND (reference sequence). The CDR3 protein is CASSRLTPGQGIREQYF. CDR3 DNA sequence: TGTGCCAGTAGCAGACTAACGCCGGGACAGGGGATTCGCGAGCAGTACTTC.

This rearrangement joins TRBV19 to TRBJ2-1; TRBD2 agrees at 9 bases. Per the germline V gene, CDR1 is LNHDA and CDR2 is SQIVND (reference sequence). The trim removed 2 bases at V and 3 bases at J, leaving 5 bases unmatched. The CDR3 covers 16 residues. CDR3 amino acids: CASSITLAGFYNEQFF. CDR3 sequence (DNA): TGTGCCAGTAGTATAACCCTAGCGGGGTTCTACAATGAGCAGTTCTTC.